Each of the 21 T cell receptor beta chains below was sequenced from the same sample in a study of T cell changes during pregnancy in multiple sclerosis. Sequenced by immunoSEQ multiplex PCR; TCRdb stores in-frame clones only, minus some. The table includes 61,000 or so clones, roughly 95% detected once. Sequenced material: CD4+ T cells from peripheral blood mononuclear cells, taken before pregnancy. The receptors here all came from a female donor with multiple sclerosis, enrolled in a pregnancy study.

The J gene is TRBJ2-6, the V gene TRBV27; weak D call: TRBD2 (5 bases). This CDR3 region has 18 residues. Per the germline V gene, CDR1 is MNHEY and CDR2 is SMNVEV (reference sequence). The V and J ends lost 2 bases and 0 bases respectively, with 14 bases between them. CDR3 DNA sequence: TGTGCCAGCAGTTTAATAAGCCCGGGGAACTCTGGGGCCAACGTCCTGACTTTC. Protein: CASSLISPGNSGANVLTF.

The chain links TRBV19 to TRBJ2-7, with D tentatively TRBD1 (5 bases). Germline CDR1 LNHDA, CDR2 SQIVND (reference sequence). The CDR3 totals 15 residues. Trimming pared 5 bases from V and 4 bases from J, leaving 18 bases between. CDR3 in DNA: TGTGCCAGTAGTTCCTCCACACAGGTAGCTTACGAGCAGTACTTC. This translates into CASSSSTQVAYEQYF.

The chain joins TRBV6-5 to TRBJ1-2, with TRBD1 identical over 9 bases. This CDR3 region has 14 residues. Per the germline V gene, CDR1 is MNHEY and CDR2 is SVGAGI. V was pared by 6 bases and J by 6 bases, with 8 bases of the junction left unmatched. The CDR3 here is CASRPNRGRDGYTF. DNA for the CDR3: TGTGCCAGCAGACCTAACAGGGGGCGGGATGGCTACACCTTC.

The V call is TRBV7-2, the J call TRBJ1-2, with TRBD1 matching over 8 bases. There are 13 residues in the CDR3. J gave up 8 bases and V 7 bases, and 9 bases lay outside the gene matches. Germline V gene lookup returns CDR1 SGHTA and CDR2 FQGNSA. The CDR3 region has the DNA TGTGCCAGCACCAGTGACAGGGGTTACGGCTACACCTTC. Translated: CASTSDRGYGYTF.

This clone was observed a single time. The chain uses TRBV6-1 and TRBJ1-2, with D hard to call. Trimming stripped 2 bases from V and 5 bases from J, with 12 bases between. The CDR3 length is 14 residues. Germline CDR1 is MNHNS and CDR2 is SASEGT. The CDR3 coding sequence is TGTGCCAGCAGTGAACCCCCTAGGGAGTATGGCTACACCTTC. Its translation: CASSEPPREYGYTF.

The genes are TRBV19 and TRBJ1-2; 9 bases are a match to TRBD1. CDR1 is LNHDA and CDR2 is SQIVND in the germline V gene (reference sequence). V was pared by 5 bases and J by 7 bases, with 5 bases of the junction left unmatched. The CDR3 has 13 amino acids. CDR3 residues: CASSPQGAGGYTF. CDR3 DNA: TGTGCCAGTAGTCCACAGGGGGCGGGTGGCTACACCTTC.

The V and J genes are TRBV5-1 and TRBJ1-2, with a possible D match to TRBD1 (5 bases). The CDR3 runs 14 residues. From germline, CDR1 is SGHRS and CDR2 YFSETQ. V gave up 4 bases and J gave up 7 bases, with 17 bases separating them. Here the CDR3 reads CASSPVPGSSGYTF. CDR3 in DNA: TGCGCCAGCAGCCCGGTTCCAGGGTCCAGTGGCTACACCTTC.

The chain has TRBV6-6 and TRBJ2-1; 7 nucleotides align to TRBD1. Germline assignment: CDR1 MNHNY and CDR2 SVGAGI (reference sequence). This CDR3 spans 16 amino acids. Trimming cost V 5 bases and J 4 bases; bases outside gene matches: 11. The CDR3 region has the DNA TGTGCCAGCAGTAATGACAGGGTTGGGGCGTACAATGAGCAGTTCTTC. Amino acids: CASSNDRVGAYNEQFF.

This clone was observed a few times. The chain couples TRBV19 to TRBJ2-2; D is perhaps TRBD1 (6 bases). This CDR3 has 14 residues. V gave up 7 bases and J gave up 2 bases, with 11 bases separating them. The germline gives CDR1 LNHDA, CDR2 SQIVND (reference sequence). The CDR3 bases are TGTGCCAGTACGGAGACAGGAAACACCGGGGAGCTGTTTTTT. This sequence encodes CASTETGNTGELFF.

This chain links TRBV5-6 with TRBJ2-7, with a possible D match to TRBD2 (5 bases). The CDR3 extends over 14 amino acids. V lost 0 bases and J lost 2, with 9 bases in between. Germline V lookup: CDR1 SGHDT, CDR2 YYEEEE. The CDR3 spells CASSLGQTTYEQYF. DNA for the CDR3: TGTGCCAGCAGCTTGGGGCAGACTACCTACGAGCAGTACTTC.

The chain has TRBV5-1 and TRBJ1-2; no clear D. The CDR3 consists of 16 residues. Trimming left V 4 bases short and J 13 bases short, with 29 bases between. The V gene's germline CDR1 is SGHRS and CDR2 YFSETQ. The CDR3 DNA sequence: TGCGCCAGCAGCCCAACCACCGGGATACCACCTATGGTTGGCACCTTC. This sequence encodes CASSPTTGIPPMVGTF. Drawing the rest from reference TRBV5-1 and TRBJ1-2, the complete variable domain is KAGVTQTPRYLIKTRGQQVTLSCSPISGHRSVSWYQQTPGQGLQFLFEYFSETQRNKGNFPGRFSGRQFSNSRSEMNVSTLELGDSALYLCASSPTTGIPPMVGTFGSGTRLTVV.

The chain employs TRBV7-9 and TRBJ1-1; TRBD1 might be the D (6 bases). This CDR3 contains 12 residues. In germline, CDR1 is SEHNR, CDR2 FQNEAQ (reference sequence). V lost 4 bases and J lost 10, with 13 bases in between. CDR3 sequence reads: CASSSTGPRAFF. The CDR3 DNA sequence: TGTGCCAGCAGCTCGACAGGCCCTCGAGCTTTCTTT.

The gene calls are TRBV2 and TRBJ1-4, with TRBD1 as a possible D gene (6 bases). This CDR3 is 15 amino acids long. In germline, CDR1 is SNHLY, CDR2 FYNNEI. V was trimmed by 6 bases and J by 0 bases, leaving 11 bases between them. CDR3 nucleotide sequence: TGTGCCAGCAGATCCTACAGGGCAACTAATGAAAAACTGTTTTTT. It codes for CASRSYRATNEKLFF.

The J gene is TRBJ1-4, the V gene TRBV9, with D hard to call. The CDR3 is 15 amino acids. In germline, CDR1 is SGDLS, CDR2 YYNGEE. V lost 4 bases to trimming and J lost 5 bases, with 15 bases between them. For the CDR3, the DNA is TGTGCCAGCAGCCCCCGGGAAGTCCCAAATGAAAAACTGTTTTTT. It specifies CASSPREVPNEKLFF.

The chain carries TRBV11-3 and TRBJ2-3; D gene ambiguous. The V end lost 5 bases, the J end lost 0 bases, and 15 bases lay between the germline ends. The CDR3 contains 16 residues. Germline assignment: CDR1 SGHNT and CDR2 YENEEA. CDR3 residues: CASSLFTVSSTDTQYF. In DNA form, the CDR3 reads TGTGCCAGCAGCCTCTTCACTGTCTCTAGCACAGATACGCAGTATTTT.

The CDR3 bases are TGTGCCAGCAGTTACTCATGGCACTACTCCTACGAGCAGTACTTC. It translates to CASSYSWHYSYEQYF. The chain has TRBV6-5 and TRBJ2-7; D is uncertain. The CDR3 is 15 residues long. Germline loops: CDR1 MNHEY, CDR2 SVGAGI. Trimming stripped 0 bases from V and 0 bases from J, with 9 bases between.

DNA of the CDR3: TGTGCCAGCAGCGTAACGAGCGGGAGCTCCTACAATGAGCAGTTCTTC. Its protein is CASSVTSGSSYNEQFF. The chain employs TRBV9 and TRBJ2-1, with TRBD2 identical over 8 bases. Germline-derived CDR1 and CDR2 are SGDLS and YYNGEE. The CDR3 is made up of 16 amino acids. J gave up 0 bases and V 1 base, and 3 bases lay outside the gene matches.

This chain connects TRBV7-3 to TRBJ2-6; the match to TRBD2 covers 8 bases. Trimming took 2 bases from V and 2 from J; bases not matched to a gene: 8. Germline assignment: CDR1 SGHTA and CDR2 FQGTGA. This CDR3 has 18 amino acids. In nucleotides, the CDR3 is TGTGCCAGCAGCTTAGGGGTCGACGGGAGGGCTGGGGCCAACGTCCTGACTTTC. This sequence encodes CASSLGVDGRAGANVLTF. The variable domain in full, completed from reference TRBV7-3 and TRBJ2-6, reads GAGVSQTPSNKVTEKGKYVELRCDPISGHTALYWYRQSLGQGPEFLIYFQGTGAADDSGLPNDRFFAVRPEGSVSTLKIQRTERGDSAVYLCASSLGVDGRAGANVLTFGAGSRLTVL.

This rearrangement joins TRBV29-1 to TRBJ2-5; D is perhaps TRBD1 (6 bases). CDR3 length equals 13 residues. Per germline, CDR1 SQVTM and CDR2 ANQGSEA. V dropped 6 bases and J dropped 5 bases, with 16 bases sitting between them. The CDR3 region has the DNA TGCAGCGTAAAACAGGGCGAACTGGAGACCCAGTACTTC. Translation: CSVKQGELETQYF.

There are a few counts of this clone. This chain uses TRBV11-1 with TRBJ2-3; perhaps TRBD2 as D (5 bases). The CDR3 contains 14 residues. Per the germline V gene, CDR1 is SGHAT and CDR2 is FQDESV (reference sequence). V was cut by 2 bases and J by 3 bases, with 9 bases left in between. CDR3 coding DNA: TGTGCCAGCAGCTTAACCCCGGGGACAGATACGCAGTATTTT. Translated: CASSLTPGTDTQYF.

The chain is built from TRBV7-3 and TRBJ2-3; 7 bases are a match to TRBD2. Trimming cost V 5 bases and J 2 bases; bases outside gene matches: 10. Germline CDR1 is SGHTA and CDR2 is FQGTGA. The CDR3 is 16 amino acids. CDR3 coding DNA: TGTGCCAGCAGCCTGGGGGGGAGAGGGTCCACAGATACGCAGTATTTT. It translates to CASSLGGRGSTDTQYF. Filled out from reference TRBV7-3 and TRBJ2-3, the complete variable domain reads GAGVSQTPSNKVTEKGKYVELRCDPISGHTALYWYRQSLGQGPEFLIYFQGTGAADDSGLPNDRFFAVRPEGSVSTLKIQRTERGDSAVYLCASSLGGRGSTDTQYFGPGTRLTVL.